This is a list of T cell receptor beta chains from one sample in a study of T-cell memory formation after mild COVID-19. TCRdb passed the 5' RACE reads through MiXCR, listing each CDR3 protein once. The sample has some 350,000 distinct CDR3 sequences, over 10% seen once; the top ten hold 20% to 25%. Sequencing was performed on PBMCs or a T cell subset sorted from them (not recorded which). The receptors come from a man aged 18 to 30 who had mild COVID-19 (a few samples of this study predate the infection). Cell type and time point are not known. CDR3s include the opening cysteine and the closing phenylalanine or tryptophan. D genes are given only for firm matches. A clone size is listed for some rows: how often the clone was seen (once, few, many), or a class if it is expanded.

v_call	j_call	d_call	clone_size	cdr3_aa	cdr3_nt
TRBV5-1	TRBJ2-5	TRBD2	.	CASSFYGGAKDQETQYF	TGCGCCAGCAGCTTCTACGGGGGGGCGAAGGACCAAGAGACCCAGTACTTC
TRBV15	TRBJ2-1	.	.	CATSREAQGPDNEQFF	TGTGCCACCAGCAGAGAAGCTCAGGGCCCCGACAATGAGCAGTTCTTC
TRBV6-5	TRBJ2-5	.	many	CASSLGTPGETQYF	TGTGCCAGCAGTTTGGGGACCCCAGGCGAGACCCAGTACTTC
TRBV7-9	TRBJ2-7	.	.	CASSLDGGSPRIYEQYF	TGTGCCAGCAGCTTAGATGGGGGCTCACCGCGGATCTACGAGCAGTACTTC
TRBV7-9	TRBJ1-1	.	few	CASSPGTTTEAFF	TGTGCCAGCAGTCCCGGGACCACCACTGAAGCTTTCTTT
TRBV6-2/TRBV6-3	TRBJ1-6	.	few	CASSRTGEDSPLHF	TGTGCCAGCAGTCGCACAGGAGAGGATTCACCCCTCCACTTT
TRBV6-6	TRBJ1-6	.	few	CASSLPGVGSPLHF	TGTGCCAGCAGTTTGCCAGGGGTGGGTTCACCCCTCCACTTT
TRBV4-1	TRBJ2-1	TRBD1	.	CASRGFGTGALDEQFF	TGCGCCAGCAGGGGGTTCGGGACAGGGGCTCTCGATGAGCAGTTCTTC
TRBV4-1	TRBJ2-7	.	few	CASSQQVGSEQYF	TGCGCCAGCAGCCAGCAGGTAGGGAGCGAGCAGTACTTC
TRBV4-1	TRBJ2-2	.	few	CASSPSRVGTGELFF	TGCGCCAGCAGCCCCAGCAGGGTGGGCACCGGGGAGCTGTTTTTT
TRBV5-6	TRBJ2-3	TRBD2	.	CASSFRAGGPDTQYF	TGTGCCAGCAGCTTCCGAGCGGGGGGCCCAGATACGCAGTATTTT
TRBV7-6	TRBJ1-5	TRBD1	.	CASSSGQGARGEQPQHF	TGTGCCAGCAGCAGCGGACAGGGGGCGCGAGGCGAACAGCCCCAGCATTTT
TRBV4-1	TRBJ2-6	TRBD1	many	CASSQEGGVGANVLTF	TGCGCCAGCAGCCAAGAAGGGGGCGTAGGGGCCAACGTCCTGACTTTC
TRBV7-2	TRBJ2-1	TRBD2	.	CASSLWISGEQFF	TGTGCCAGCAGCCTGTGGATTAGCGGGGAGCAGTTCTTC
TRBV7-3	TRBJ2-5	.	few	CASSLTIKETQYF	TGTGCCAGCAGCTTAACGATAAAAGAGACCCAGTACTTC
TRBV21-1	TRBJ2-7	.	many	CASSKALGQTYEQYF	TGTGCCAGCAGCAAAGCGCTTGGACAAACCTACGAGCAGTACTTC
TRBV5-1	TRBJ2-3	TRBD2	.	CASSPGSSGKADTQYF	TGCGCCAGCAGCCCGGGATCTAGCGGGAAGGCAGATACGCAGTATTTT
TRBV7-2	TRBJ2-3	.	.	CASSFQQGEIDTQYF	TGTGCCAGCAGCTTCCAACAGGGAGAGATAGATACGCAGTATTTT
TRBV18	TRBJ2-6	.	few	CASSLTAAGANVLTF	TGTGCCAGCTCACTCACAGCGGCGGGGGCCAACGTCCTGACTTTC
TRBV6-5	TRBJ2-7	.	few	CASSYLDVDEQYF	TGTGCCAGCAGTTATCTGGACGTCGACGAGCAGTACTTC
TRBV7-3	TRBJ2-2	TRBD1	.	CASSRTGGSVGELFF	TGTGCCAGCAGCCGGACAGGGGGCTCTGTCGGGGAGCTGTTTTTT
TRBV20-1	TRBJ2-1	.	few	CSARDPRDNEQFF	TGCAGTGCTCGGGATCCGAGGGACAATGAGCAGTTCTTC
TRBV7-3	TRBJ1-6	.	few	CASSLWGEGYNSPLHF	TGTGCCAGCAGCCTCTGGGGGGAGGGTTACAATTCACCCCTCCACTTT
TRBV4-2	TRBJ2-2	TRBD2	.	CASSQAWLAGGSTGELFF	TGTGCCAGCAGCCAAGCTTGGTTAGCGGGGGGTTCCACCGGGGAGCTGTTTTTT
TRBV4-3	TRBJ2-3	TRBD2	few	CASGLSGGADTQYF	TGCGCCAGCGGGTTGAGCGGGGGCGCAGATACGCAGTATTTT
TRBV7-2	TRBJ2-1	TRBD1	few	CASSGTGGRNEQFF	TGTGCCAGCAGCGGGACAGGTGGTCGCAATGAGCAGTTCTTC
TRBV6-1	TRBJ2-3	TRBD2	many	CASSEEGLAGDTQYF	TGTGCCAGCAGTGAAGAGGGACTAGCGGGAGATACGCAGTATTTT
TRBV6-1	TRBJ1-2	TRBD1	.	CASETGWANYGYTF	TGTGCCAGTGAGACAGGGTGGGCTAACTATGGCTACACCTTC
TRBV4-1	TRBJ2-3	TRBD1	many	CASSQEGQPSTDTQYF	TGCGCCAGCAGCCAAGAGGGACAGCCTAGCACAGATACGCAGTATTTT